Listed below are T cell receptor beta chains from one sample, sequenced in a study of blood T cell repertoires in COVID-19. Clones were sequenced by immunoSEQ multiplex PCR, and TCRdb holds only the in-frame ones, with some missing. The sample holds 160,000 or so clones, around 80% seen once. Sequencing was done on a sample of peripheral blood. The receptors were sampled from a man in his 70s with active or convalescent COVID-19. The CDR3 runs from the conserved cysteine through the conserved F or W. The D gene is left open where the match is weak. Only some rows state a clone size, as once, few, many or a class for expanded clones.

clone_size	d_call	v_call	j_call	cdr3_aa	cdr3_nt
NA	TRBD2	TRBV6-1	TRBJ2-1	CASSPSGRANEQFF	TGTGCCAGCAGTCCCAGCGGGAGAGCGAATGAGCAGTTCTTC
NA	TRBD1	TRBV18	TRBJ2-2	CASSPPGQGGSGELFF	TGTGCCAGCTCACCACCTGGACAGGGAGGCTCCGGGGAGCTGTTTTTT
NA	NA	TRBV29-1	TRBJ2-7	CSVEDPLFNEQYF	TGCAGCGTTGAAGATCCACTCTTCAACGAGCAGTACTTC
NA	NA	TRBV6-5	TRBJ2-1	CASRVRDTEQFF	TGTGCCAGCAGGGTCCGGGACACAGAGCAGTTCTTC
once	TRBD2	TRBV4-2	TRBJ2-5	CASASGGAGQETQYF	TGTGCCAGTGCTAGCGGGGGGGCCGGACAAGAGACCCAGTACTTC
few	TRBD2	TRBV3-1/TRBV3-2	TRBJ2-3	CASSQDRAGGPMYDTQYF	TGTGCCAGCAGCCAAGATCGGGCGGGAGGGCCTATGTACGATACGCAGTATTTT
NA	TRBD1	TRBV6-5	TRBJ1-2	CASNPGQGHYGYTF	TGTGCCAGCAACCCGGGACAGGGACATTATGGCTACACCTTC
NA	NA	TRBV5-1	TRBJ2-7	CASSSTVGVGYEQYF	TGCGCCAGCAGCTCCACAGTCGGGGTCGGATACGAGCAGTACTTC
NA	NA	TRBV10-3	TRBJ2-3	CAIGGSHTDTQYF	TGTGCCATCGGCGGCAGTCACACAGATACGCAGTATTTT
NA	NA	TRBV7-9	TRBJ2-7	CASSQGTTSEQYF	TGTGCCAGCAGTCAGGGGACTACCTCCGAGCAGTACTTC
NA	NA	TRBV19	TRBJ1-3	CASSTNGVSSGNTIYF	TGTGCCAGTAGTACCAACGGGGTTAGCTCTGGAAACACCATATATTTT
NA	NA	TRBV7-2	TRBJ2-3	CASSSWGGLTDTQYF	TGTGCCAGCAGCTCTTGGGGGGGCCTCACAGATACGCAGTATTTT
NA	NA	TRBV6-1	TRBJ1-2	CASSEGLGDIFDGYTF	TGTGCCAGCAGTGAAGGCTTAGGGGACATCTTTGATGGCTACACCTTC
NA	TRBD2	TRBV12-5	TRBJ2-5	CASGLGSGRVQETQYF	TGTGCTAGTGGTTTGGGGAGCGGGAGGGTGCAAGAGACCCAGTACTTC
NA	TRBD2	TRBV3-1/TRBV3-2	TRBJ2-7	CASSKQREIYEQYF	TGTGCCAGCAGCAAGCAGCGGGAGATCTACGAGCAGTACTTC
NA	NA	TRBV3-1/TRBV3-2	TRBJ1-1	CASSQDEVVEAFF	TGTGCCAGCAGCCAAGACGAGGTCGTAGAAGCTTTCTTT
NA	NA	TRBV5-1	TRBJ1-4	CASSLDKEDNEKLFF	TGCGCCAGCAGCTTGGATAAGGAGGATAATGAAAAACTGTTTTTT
NA	TRBD2	TRBV5-5	TRBJ2-1	CASSSRTSGGSYNEQFF	TGTGCCAGCAGCTCTAGGACTAGCGGGGGCTCCTACAATGAGCAGTTCTTC
NA	TRBD1	TRBV19	TRBJ1-2	CASSATGESHYGYTF	TGTGCCAGTAGTGCTACAGGGGAGAGTCACTATGGCTACACCTTC
NA	NA	TRBV28	TRBJ1-3	CGSGKTGNTIYF	TGTGGAAGCGGAAAAACTGGAAACACCATATATTTT
NA	NA	TRBV6-2/TRBV6-3	TRBJ2-2	CASSYWRGRELFF	TGTGCCAGCAGTTACTGGAGGGGTAGGGAGCTGTTTTTT
NA	TRBD1	TRBV10-2	TRBJ1-4	CASSGTGENEKLFF	TGCGCCAGCAGTGGGACAGGGGAGAATGAAAAACTGTTTTTT
NA	NA	TRBV29-1	TRBJ1-5	CSVGDIGGDQPQHF	TGCAGCGTGGGGGACATAGGTGGGGATCAGCCCCAGCATTTT
NA	NA	TRBV10-3	TRBJ2-2	CATNGESAGELFF	TGTGCCACTAACGGGGAATCGGCCGGGGAGCTGTTTTTT
once	NA	TRBV5-1	TRBJ1-1	CARSWGGREAFF	TGCGCCCGCAGCTGGGGGGGCAGGGAAGCTTTCTTT
NA	NA	TRBV21-1	TRBJ2-7	CASSKAGQGTYEQYF	TGTGCCAGCAGCAAAGCCGGACAGGGCACCTACGAGCAGTACTTC
NA	NA	TRBV10-2	TRBJ1-5	CASSESGGGNQPQHF	TGCGCCAGCAGTGAGTCTGGGGGGGGCAATCAGCCCCAGCATTTT
NA	TRBD1	TRBV5-1	TRBJ2-3	CASSLGGQSTDTQYF	TGCGCCAGCAGCTTAGGGGGCCAGAGCACAGATACGCAGTATTTT
NA	NA	TRBV10-2	TRBJ1-2	CASGPQGFYGYTF	TGCGCCAGCGGACCACAGGGTTTTTATGGCTACACCTTC
NA	TRBD1	TRBV28	TRBJ1-2	CASRTTGVVAAGYTF	TGTGCCAGCAGAACGACAGGGGTGGTAGCGGCTGGCTACACCTTC
NA	NA	TRBV18	TRBJ1-2	CASSPGGQGIRGYTF	TGTGCCAGCTCACCAGGGGGCCAGGGGATTCGTGGCTACACCTTC
NA	NA	TRBV6-5	TRBJ2-1	CASSKNRGWDNEQFF	TGTGCCAGCAGTAAGAACCGGGGTTGGGACAATGAGCAGTTCTTC
NA	TRBD2	TRBV5-6	TRBJ2-5	CASTLRVSGGLGETQYF	TGTGCCAGCACTTTACGCGTTAGCGGGGGCCTAGGAGAGACCCAGTACTTC
NA	TRBD1	TRBV30	TRBJ1-1	CAWTYGTVVYNTEAFF	TGTGCCTGGACCTACGGGACAGTAGTCTATAACACTGAAGCTTTCTTT
NA	NA	TRBV5-6	TRBJ2-7	CASSLDIGISREQYF	TGTGCCAGCAGCTTGGATATAGGAATCTCTAGGGAGCAGTACTTC
NA	TRBD1	TRBV9	TRBJ1-4	CASSDRGNGDEKLFF	TGTGCCAGCAGCGACAGGGGGAATGGGGATGAAAAACTGTTTTTT
NA	TRBD2	TRBV6-5	TRBJ2-1	CASVRGGISYNEQFF	TGTGCCAGCGTGCGGGGGGGCATCTCCTACAATGAGCAGTTCTTC
NA	TRBD2	TRBV3-1/TRBV3-2	TRBJ2-7	CASSRSRDYSYEQYF	TGTGCCAGCAGCCGATCCCGGGACTACTCCTACGAGCAGTACTTC
NA	NA	TRBV10-3	TRBJ1-3	CAIKGSSGNTIYF	TGTGCCATCAAAGGGAGCTCTGGAAACACCATATATTTT
NA	TRBD2	TRBV14	TRBJ2-3	CASSRLAGAVSDTQYF	TGTGCCAGCAGCCGTCTGGCGGGAGCGGTCTCAGATACGCAGTATTTT
few	TRBD2	TRBV5-1	TRBJ2-3	CASSSGGGTGFTDTQYF	TGCGCCAGCAGCTCCGGCGGGGGAACGGGGTTCACAGATACGCAGTATTTT
once	NA	TRBV20-1	TRBJ1-1	CSASRGLTANTEAFF	TGCAGTGCTAGTAGGGGATTGACGGCGAACACTGAAGCTTTCTTT